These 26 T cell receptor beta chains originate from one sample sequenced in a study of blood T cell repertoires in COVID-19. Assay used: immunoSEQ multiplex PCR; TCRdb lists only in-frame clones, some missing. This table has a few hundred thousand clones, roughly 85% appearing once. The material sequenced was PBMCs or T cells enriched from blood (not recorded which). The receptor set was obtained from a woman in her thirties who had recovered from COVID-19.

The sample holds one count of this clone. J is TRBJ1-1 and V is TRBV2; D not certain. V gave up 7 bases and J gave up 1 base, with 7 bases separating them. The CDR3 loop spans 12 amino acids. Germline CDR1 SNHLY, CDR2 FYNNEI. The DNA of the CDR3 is TGTGCCAGCAAAGGAGGGAACACTGAAGCTTTCTTT. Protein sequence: CASKGGNTEAFF.

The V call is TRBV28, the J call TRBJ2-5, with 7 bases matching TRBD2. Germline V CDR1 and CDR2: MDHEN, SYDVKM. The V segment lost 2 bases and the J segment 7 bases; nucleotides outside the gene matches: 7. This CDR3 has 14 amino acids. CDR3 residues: CASSLAGERRTQYF. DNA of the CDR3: TGTGCCAGCAGTTTAGCGGGAGAAAGGCGGACCCAGTACTTC.

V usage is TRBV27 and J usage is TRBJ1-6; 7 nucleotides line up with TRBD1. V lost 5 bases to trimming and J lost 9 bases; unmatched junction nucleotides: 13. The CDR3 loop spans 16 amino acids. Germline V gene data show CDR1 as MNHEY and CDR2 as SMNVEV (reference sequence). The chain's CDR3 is CASSPLLTGLGSPLHF. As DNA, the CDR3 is TGTGCCAGCAGTCCATTGCTGACAGGGTTGGGTTCACCCCTCCACTTT.

The CDR3 sequence: CASSKPGQGYGYTF. The CDR3, as DNA: TGTGCCAGTAGCAAACCTGGACAGGGTTATGGCTACACCTTC. The chain has TRBV19 and TRBJ1-2; 8 positions agree with TRBD1. This CDR3 spans 14 amino acids. CDR1 is LNHDA, CDR2 SQIVND, per germline (reference sequence). V lost 6 bases, J lost 5 bases, and 8 bases stayed unmatched.

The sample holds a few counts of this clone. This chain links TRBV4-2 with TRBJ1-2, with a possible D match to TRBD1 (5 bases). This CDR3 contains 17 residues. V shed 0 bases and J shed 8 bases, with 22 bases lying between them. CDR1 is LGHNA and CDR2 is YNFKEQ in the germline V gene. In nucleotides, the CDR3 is TGTGCCAGCAGCCAAGAGCACCTAGACGGGTTATGGGGCGGCTACACCTTC. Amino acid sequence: CASSQEHLDGLWGGYTF.

CDR3 DNA sequence: TGCAGTGCTAGTTCCAACACCATTATTTTCCGGGGCTCCTACGAGCAGTACTTC. This encodes CSASSNTIIFRGSYEQYF. The V and J genes are TRBV20-1 and TRBJ2-7, with a weak D call TRBD2 (5 bases). CDR1 is DFQATT and CDR2 is SNEGSKA in the germline V gene (reference sequence). Trimming pared 3 bases from V and 0 bases from J, leaving 24 bases between. The CDR3 runs to 18 residues.

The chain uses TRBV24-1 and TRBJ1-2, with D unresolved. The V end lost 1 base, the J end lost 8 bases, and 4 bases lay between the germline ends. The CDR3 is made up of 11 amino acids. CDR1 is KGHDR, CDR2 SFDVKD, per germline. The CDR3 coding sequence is TGTGCCACCAGTGATTTTGAGGGCTACACCTTC. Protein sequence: CATSDFEGYTF.

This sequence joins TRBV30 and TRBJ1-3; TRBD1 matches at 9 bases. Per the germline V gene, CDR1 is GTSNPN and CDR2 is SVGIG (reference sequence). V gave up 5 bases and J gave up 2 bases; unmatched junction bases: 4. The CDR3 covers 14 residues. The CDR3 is CAWGTGLTGNTIYF. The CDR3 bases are TGTGCCTGGGGGACAGGGTTGACTGGAAACACCATATATTTT.

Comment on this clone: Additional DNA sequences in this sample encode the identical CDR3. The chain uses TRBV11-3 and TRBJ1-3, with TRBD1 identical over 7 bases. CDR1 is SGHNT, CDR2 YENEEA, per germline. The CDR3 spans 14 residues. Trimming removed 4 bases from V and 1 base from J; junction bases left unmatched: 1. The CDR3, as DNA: TGTGCCAGCAGCTCGACAGGGTCTGGAAACACCATATATTTT. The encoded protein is CASSSTGSGNTIYF.

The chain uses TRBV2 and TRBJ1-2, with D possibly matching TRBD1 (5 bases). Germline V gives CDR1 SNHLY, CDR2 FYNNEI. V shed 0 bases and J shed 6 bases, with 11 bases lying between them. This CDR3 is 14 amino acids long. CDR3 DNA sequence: TGTGCCAGCAGTGAAGCGAGGGGAGGGGATGGCTACACCTTC. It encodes CASSEARGGDGYTF.

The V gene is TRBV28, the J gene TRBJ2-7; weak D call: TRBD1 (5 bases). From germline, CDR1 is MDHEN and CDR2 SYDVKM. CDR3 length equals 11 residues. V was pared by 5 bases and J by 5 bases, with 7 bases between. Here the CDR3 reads CASSARDEQYF. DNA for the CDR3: TGTGCCAGCAGTGCCAGGGACGAGCAGTACTTC. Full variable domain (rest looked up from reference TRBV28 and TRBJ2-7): DVKVTQSSRYLVKRTGEKVFLECVQDMDHENMFWYRQDPGLGLRLIYFSYDVKMKEKGDIPEGYSVSREKKERFSLILESASTNQTSMYLCASSARDEQYFGPGTRLTVT.

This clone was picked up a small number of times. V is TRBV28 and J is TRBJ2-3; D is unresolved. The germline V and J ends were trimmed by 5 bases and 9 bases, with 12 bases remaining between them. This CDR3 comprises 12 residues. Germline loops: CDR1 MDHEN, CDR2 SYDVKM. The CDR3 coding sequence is TGTGCCAGCAGTCCGACACACCCCACGCAGTATTTT. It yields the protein CASSPTHPTQYF.

The CDR3 sequence is CANRTAQETQYF. The CDR3, as DNA: TGTGCCAACCGGACAGCTCAAGAGACCCAGTACTTC. The J gene is TRBJ2-5, the V gene TRBV27, with TRBD1 as a possible D gene (6 bases). V lost 10 bases and J 2 bases, leaving 11 bases between the germline ends. There are 12 residues in the CDR3. Germline V gene data show CDR1 as MNHEY and CDR2 as SMNVEV (reference sequence).

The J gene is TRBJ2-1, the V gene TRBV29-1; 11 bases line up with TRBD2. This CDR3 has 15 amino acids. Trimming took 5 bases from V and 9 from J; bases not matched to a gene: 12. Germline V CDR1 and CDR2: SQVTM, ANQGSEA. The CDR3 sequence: CSVPLIAGGPGEQFF. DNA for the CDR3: TGCAGCGTTCCCCTTATAGCGGGGGGGCCTGGTGAGCAGTTCTTC.

CDR3: CASSEGAETGELFF. The CDR3 DNA follows: TGTGCCAGCAGTGAGGGGGCCGAGACCGGGGAGCTGTTTTTT. The gene calls are TRBV6-4 and TRBJ2-2, with D possibly matching TRBD1 (6 bases). The V gene lost 3 bases and the J gene lost 5 bases, with 10 bases spanning the gap. Germline CDR1 MRHNA, CDR2 SNTAGT. CDR3 length: 14 amino acids.

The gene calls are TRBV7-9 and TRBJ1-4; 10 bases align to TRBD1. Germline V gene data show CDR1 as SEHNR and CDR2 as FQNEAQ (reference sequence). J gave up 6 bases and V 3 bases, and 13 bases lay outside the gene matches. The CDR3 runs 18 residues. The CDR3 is CASSLPGQGPEYYEKLFF. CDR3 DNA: TGTGCCAGCAGCTTGCCGGGACAGGGGCCCGAATACTATGAAAAACTGTTTTTT. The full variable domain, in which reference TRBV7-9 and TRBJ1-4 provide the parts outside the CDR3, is DTGVSQNPRHKITKRGQNVTFRCDPISEHNRLYWYRQTLGQGPEFLTYFQNEAQLEKSRLLSDRFSAERPKGSFSTLEIQRTEQGDSAMYLCASSLPGQGPEYYEKLFFGSGTQLSVL.

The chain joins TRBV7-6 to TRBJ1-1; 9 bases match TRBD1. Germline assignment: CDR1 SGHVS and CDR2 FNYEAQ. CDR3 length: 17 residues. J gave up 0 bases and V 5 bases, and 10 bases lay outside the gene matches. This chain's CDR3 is CASSRPGQGRMNTEAFF. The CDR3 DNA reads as TGTGCCAGCAGCCGCCCCGGACAGGGGCGAATGAACACTGAAGCTTTCTTT.

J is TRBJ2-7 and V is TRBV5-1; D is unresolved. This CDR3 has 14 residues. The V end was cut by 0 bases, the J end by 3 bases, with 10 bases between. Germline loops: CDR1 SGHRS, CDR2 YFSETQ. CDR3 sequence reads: CASSLVPDFYEQYF. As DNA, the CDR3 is TGCGCCAGCAGCTTGGTTCCAGACTTCTACGAGCAGTACTTC. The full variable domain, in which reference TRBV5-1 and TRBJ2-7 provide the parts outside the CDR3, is KAGVTQTPRYLIKTRGQQVTLSCSPISGHRSVSWYQQTPGQGLQFLFEYFSETQRNKGNFPGRFSGRQFSNSRSEMNVSTLELGDSALYLCASSLVPDFYEQYFGPGTRLTVT.

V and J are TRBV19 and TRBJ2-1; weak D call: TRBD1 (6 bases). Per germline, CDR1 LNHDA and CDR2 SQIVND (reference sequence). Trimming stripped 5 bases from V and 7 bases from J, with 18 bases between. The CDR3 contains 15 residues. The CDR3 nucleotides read TGTGCCAGTAGTTCACGCCAGGGGAAGAAAAATGAGCAGTTCTTC. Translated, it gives CASSSRQGKKNEQFF.

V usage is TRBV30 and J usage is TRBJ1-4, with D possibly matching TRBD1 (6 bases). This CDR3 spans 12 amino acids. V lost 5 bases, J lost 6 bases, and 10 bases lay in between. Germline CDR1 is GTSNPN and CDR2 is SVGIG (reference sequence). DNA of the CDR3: TGTGCCTGGGGTGGACAGTATGAAAAACTGTTTTTT. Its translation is CAWGGQYEKLFF.

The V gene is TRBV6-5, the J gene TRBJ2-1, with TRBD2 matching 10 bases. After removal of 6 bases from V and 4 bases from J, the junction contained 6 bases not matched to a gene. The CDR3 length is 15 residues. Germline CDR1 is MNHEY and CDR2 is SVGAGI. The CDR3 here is CASSYTSGAYNEQFF. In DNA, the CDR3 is TGTGCCAGCAGCTACACTAGCGGGGCATACAATGAGCAGTTCTTC.

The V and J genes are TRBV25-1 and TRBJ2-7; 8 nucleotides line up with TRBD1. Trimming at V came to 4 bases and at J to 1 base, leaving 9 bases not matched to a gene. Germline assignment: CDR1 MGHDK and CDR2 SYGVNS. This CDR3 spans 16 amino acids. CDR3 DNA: TGTGCCAGCAGTGCAATACAGGGGGGTAAGTCCTACGAGCAGTACTTC. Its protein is CASSAIQGGKSYEQYF.

The CDR3 DNA is TGTGCCTGGGGGGTGGCCTACGAGCAGTACTTC. Translating it yields CAWGVAYEQYF. This chain joins TRBV5-4 and TRBJ2-7; TRBD2 is a possible D gene (6 bases). The V gene lost 10 bases and the J gene lost 2 bases, with 10 bases spanning the gap. Per the germline V gene, CDR1 is SGHNT and CDR2 is YYREEE (reference sequence). The CDR3 runs 11 residues.

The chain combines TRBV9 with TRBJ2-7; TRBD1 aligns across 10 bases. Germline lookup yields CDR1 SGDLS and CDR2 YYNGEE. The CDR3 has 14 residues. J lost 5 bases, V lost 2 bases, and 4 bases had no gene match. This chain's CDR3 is CASSVGDRGHEQYF. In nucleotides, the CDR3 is TGTGCCAGCAGCGTCGGGGACAGGGGTCACGAGCAGTACTTC. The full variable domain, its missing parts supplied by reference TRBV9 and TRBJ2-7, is DSGVTQTPKHLITATGQRVTLRCSPRSGDLSVYWYQQSLDQGLQFLIQYYNGEERAKGNILERFSAQQFPDLHSELNLSSLELGDSALYFCASSVGDRGHEQYFGPGTRLTVT.

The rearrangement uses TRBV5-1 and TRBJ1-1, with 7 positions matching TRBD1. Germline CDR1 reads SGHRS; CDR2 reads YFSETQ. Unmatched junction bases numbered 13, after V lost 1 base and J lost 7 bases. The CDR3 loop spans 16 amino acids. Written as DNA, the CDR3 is TGCGCCAGCAGCTTGTCAGTAGATAAGGGGGCAGGTGAAGCTTTCTTT. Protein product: CASSLSVDKGAGEAFF.

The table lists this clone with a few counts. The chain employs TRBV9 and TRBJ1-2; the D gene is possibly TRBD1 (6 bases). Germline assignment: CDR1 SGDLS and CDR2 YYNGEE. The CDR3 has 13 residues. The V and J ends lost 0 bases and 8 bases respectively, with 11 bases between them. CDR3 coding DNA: TGTGCCAGCAGCGTAGAGTGGCAGGGGGGCTACACCTTC. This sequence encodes CASSVEWQGGYTF.